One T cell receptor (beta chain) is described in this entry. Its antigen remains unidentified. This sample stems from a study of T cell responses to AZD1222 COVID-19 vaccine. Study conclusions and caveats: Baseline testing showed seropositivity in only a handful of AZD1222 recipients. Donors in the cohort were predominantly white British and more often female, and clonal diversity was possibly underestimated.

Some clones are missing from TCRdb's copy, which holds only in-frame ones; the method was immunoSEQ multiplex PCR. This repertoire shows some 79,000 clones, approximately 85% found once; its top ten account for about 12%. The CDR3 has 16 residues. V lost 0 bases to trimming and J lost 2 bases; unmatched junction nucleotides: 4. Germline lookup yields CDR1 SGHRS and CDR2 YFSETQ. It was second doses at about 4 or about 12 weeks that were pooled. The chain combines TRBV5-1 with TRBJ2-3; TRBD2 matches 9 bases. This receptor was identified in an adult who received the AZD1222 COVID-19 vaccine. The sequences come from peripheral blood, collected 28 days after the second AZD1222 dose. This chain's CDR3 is CASSLGTSEFTDTQYF. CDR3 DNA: TGCGCCAGCAGCTTGGGGACTAGCGAATTCACAGATACGCAGTATTTT.